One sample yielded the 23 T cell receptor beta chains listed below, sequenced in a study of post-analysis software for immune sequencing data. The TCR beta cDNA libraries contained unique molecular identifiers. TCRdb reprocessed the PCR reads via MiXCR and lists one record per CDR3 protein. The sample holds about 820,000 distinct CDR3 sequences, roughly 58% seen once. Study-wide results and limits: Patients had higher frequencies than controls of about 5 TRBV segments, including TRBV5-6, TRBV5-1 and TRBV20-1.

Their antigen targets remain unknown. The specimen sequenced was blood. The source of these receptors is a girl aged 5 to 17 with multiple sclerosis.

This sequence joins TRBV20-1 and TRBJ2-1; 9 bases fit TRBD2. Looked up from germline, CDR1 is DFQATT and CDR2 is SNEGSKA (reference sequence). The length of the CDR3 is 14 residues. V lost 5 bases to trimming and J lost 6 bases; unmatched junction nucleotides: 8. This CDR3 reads CSAPLAGVGNEQFF. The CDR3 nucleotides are TGCAGTGCTCCCTTAGCGGGAGTGGGCAATGAGCAGTTCTTC.

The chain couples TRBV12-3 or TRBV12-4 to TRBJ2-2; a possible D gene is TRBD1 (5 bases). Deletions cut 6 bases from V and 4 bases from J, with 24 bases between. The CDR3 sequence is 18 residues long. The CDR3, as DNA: TGTGCCAGCAGCCCTCCTACAGGTTTTCAGCTGGGCACCGGGGAGCTGTTTTTT. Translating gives CASSPPTGFQLGTGELFF.

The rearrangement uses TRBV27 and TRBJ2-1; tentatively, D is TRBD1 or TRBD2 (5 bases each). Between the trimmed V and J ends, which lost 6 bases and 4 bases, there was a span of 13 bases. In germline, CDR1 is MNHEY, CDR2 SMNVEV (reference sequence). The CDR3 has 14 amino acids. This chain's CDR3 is CASRLPGGYNEQFF. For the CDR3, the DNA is TGTGCCAGCAGATTACCTGGGGGATACAATGAGCAGTTCTTC.

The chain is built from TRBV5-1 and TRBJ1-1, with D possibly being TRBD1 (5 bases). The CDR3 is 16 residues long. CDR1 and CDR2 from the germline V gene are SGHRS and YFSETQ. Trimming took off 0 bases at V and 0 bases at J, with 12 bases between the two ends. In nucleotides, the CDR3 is TGCGCCAGCAGCTTGGGTTACAGGAGCATGAACACTGAAGCTTTCTTT. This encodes CASSLGYRSMNTEAFF.

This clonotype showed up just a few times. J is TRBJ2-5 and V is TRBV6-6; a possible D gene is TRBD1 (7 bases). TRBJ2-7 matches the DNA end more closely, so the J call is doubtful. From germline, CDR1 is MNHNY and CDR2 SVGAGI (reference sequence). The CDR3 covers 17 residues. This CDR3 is CASSYSIRRGQDLEQYF. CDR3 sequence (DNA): TGTGCCAGCAGTTACTCGATCCGGAGGGGGCAAGATCTCGAGCAGTACTTC.

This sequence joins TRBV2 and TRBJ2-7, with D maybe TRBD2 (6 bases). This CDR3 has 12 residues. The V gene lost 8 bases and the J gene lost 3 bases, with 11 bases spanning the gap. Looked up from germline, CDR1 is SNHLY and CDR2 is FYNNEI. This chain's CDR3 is CASGTSLYEQYF. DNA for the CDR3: TGTGCCAGCGGGACTTCGCTCTACGAGCAGTACTTC.

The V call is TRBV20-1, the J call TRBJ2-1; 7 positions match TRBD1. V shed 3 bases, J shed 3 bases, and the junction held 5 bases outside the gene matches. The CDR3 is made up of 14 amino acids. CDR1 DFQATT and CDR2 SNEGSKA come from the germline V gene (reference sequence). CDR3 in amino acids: CSARGQIFYNEQFF. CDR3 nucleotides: TGCAGTGCTAGGGGACAGATTTTCTACAATGAGCAGTTCTTC.

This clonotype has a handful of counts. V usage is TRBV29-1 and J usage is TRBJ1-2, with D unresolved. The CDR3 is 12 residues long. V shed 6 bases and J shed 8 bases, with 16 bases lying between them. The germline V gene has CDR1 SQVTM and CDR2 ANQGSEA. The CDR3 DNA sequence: TGCAGCGTGCAACTGTCACTACTCGGCTACACCTTC. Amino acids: CSVQLSLLGYTF.

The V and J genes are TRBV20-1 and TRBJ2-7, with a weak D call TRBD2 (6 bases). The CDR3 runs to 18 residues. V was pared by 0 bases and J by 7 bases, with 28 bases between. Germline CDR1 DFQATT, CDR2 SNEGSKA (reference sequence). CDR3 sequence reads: CSAREPPPGGSSYNEQYF. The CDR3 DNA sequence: TGCAGTGCTAGAGAACCGCCCCCCGGGGGTAGCTCCTACAATGAGCAGTACTTC.

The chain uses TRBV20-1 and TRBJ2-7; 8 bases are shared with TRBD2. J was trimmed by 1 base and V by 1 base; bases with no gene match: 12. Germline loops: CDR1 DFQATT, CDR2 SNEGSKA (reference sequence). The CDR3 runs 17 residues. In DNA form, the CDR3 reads TGCAGTGCTAGAGTTAAAGCGGGAGAGTGGGGGTCCTACGAGCAGTACTTC. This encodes CSARVKAGEWGSYEQYF.

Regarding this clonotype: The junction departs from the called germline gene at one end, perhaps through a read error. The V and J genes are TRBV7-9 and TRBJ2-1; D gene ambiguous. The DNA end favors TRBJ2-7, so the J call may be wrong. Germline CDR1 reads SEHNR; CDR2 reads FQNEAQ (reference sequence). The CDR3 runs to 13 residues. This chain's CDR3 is CANSPRYYNEQYF. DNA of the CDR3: TGTGCCAACAGCCCCAGATATTACAATGAGCAGTACTTC.

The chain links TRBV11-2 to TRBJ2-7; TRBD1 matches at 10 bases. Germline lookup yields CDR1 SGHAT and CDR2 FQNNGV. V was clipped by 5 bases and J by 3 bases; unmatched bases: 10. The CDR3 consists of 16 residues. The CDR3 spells CASSRKGQGIFYEQYF. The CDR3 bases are TGTGCCAGCAGCCGTAAGGGACAGGGGATTTTCTACGAGCAGTACTTC.

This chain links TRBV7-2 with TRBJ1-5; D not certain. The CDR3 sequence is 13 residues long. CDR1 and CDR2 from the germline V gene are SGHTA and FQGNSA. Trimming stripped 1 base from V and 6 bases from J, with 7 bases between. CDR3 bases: TGTGCCAGCAGCTTAGTCCGCGGTCAGCCCCAGCATTTT. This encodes CASSLVRGQPQHF.

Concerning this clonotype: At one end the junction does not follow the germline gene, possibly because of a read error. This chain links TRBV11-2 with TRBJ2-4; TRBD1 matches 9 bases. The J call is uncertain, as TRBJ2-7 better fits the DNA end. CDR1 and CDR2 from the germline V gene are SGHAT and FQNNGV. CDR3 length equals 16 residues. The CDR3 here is CAGSSNRGRSSYEQYF. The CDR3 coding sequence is TGTGCCGGCAGCTCGAACAGGGGGCGTAGCTCCTACGAGCAGTACTTC.

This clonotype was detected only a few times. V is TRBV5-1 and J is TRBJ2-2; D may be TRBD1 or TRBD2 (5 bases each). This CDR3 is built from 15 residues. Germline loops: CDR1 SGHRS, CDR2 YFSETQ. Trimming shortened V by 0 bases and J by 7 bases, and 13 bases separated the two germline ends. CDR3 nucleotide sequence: TGCGCCAGCAGCTTGGCCCGAGGGGAGTTCGGGGAGCTGTTTTTT. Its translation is CASSLARGEFGELFF.

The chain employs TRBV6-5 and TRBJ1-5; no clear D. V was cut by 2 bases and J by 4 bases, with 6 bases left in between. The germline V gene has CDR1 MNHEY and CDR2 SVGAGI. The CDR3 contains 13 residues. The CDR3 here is CASSYVENQPQHF. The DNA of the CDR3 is TGTGCCAGCAGTTACGTAGAAAATCAGCCCCAGCATTTT.

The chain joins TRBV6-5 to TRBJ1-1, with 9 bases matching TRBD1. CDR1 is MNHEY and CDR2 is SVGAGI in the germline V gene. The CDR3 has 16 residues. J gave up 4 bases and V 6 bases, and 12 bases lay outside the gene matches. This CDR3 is CASRAGQGGGGTEAFF. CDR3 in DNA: TGTGCCAGCAGGGCGGGACAGGGCGGTGGGGGCACTGAAGCTTTCTTT.

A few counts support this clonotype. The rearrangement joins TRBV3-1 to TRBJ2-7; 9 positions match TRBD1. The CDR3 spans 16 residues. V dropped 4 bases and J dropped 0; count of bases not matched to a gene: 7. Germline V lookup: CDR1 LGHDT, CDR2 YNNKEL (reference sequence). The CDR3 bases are TGTGCCAGCAGCCGCCTACCGGGACAGGGCTCCTACGAGCAGTACTTC. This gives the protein CASSRLPGQGSYEQYF.

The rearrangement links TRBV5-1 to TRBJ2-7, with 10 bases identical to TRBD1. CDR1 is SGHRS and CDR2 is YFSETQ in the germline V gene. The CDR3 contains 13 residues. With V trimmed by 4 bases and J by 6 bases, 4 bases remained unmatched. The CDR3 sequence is CASSRGTGAEQYF. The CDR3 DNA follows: TGCGCCAGCAGCCGAGGGACAGGGGCCGAGCAGTACTTC.

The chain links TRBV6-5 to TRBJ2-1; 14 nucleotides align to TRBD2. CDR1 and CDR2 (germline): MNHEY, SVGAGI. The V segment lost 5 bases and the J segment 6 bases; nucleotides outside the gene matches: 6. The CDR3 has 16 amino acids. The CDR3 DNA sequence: TGTGCCAGCAGTCCCGGGACTAGCGGGAGTCTCAATGAGCAGTTCTTC. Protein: CASSPGTSGSLNEQFF.

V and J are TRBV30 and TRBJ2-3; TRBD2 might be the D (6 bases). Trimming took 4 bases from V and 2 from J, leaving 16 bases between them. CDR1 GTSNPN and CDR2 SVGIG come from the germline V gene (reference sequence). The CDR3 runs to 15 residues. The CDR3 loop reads CAWTKNAGPTDTQYF. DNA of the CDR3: TGTGCCTGGACCAAAAACGCGGGACCCACAGATACGCAGTATTTT.

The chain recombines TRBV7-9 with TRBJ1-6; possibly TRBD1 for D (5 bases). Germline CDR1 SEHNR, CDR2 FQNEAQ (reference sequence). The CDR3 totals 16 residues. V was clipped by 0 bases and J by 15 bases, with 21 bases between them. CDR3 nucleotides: TGTGCCAGCAGCTTAGCGAATTGGAGTCGGGGGTTGAGCCTCCACTTT. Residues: CASSLANWSRGLSLHF.

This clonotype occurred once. The CDR3: CASSQDPGDREQYF. The CDR3 bases are TGCGCCAGCAGCCAAGATCCGGGGGACCGCGAGCAGTACTTC. The rearrangement uses TRBV4-1 and TRBJ2-5; tentative D call: TRBD2 (6 bases). The J call is in doubt because the DNA end fits TRBJ2-7 better. CDR3 length equals 14 residues. Germline loops: CDR1 MGHRA, CDR2 YSYEKL.